The source of this TCR beta chain is a study of T cells after posttransplantation cyclophosphamide. Cyclophosphamide on days +3 and +4 followed busulfan-fludarabine conditioning and a marrow graft. Sequencing was performed with immunoSEQ multiplex PCR; in TCRdb, only in-frame clones are kept and a portion is missing. The sample shows about 10,000 clones, roughly 80% of them seen only once. Germline CDR1 and CDR2: PRHDT and FYEKMQ (reference sequence). Between the trimmed V and J ends, which lost 1 base and 6 bases, there was a span of 10 bases. The length of the CDR3 is 14 residues. The clonotype originates from a female patient aged 45 to 65 who received an allogeneic stem cell transplant from a related donor, was CMV-positive, and had no GVHD. Some of these T cells may belong to the graft donor. The V gene is TRBV13, the J gene TRBJ2-1; TRBD2 is a possible D gene (5 bases). The input for sequencing was PBMCs, taken more than 1,700 days after allogeneic stem cell transplant with posttransplant cyclophosphamide. The CDR3 sequence: CASSLAPTSNEQFF. DNA of the CDR3: TGTGCCAGCAGCTTAGCTCCCACTAGCAATGAGCAGTTCTTC.